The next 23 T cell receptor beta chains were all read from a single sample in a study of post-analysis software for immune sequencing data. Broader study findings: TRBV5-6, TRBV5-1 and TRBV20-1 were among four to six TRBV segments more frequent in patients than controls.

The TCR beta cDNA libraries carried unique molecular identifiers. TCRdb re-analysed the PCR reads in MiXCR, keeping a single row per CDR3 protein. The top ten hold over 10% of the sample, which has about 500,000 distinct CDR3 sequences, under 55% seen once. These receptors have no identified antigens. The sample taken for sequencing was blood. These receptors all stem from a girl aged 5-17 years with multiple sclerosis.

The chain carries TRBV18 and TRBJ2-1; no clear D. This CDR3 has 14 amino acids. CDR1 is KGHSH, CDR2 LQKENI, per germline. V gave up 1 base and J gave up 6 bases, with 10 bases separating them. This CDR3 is CASSPREVGNEQFF. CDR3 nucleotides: TGTGCCAGCTCACCACGCGAAGTGGGCAATGAGCAGTTCTTC.

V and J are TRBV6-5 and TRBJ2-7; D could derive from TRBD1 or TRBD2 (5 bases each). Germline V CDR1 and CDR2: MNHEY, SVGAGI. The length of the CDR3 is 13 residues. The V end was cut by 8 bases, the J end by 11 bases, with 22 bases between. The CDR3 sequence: CASESPGTTIKYF. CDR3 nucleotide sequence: TGTGCCAGCGAATCACCGGGGACCACTATAAAGTACTTC.

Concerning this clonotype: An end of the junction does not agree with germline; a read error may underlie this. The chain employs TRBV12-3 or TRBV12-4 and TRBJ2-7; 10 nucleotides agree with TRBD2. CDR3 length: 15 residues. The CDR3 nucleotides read TGTGCCGGCAGTTTTTCGGGACTAGCGTTCTACGAGCAGTACTTC. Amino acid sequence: CAGSFSGLAFYEQYF.

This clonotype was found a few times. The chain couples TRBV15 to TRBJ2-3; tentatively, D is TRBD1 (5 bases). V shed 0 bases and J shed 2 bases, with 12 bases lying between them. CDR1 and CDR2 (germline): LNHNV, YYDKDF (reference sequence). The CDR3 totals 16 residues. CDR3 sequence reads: CATSREDTANTDTQYF. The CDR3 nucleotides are TGTGCCACCAGCAGAGAGGACACAGCGAACACAGATACGCAGTATTTT.

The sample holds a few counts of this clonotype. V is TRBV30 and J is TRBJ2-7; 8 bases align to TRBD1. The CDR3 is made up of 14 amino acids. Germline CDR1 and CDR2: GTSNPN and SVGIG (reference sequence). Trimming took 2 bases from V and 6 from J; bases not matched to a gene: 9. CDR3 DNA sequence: TGTGCCTGGAGTCCCGGGACAGGAGGTCCCGAGCAGTACTTC. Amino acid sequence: CAWSPGTGGPEQYF.

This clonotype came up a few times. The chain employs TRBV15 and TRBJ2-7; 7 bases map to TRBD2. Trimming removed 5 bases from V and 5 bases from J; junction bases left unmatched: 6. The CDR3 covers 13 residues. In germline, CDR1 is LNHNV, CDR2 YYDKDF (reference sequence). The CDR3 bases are TGTGCCACCAGCTCCTTGGGGGGGAACGAGCAGTACTTC. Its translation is CATSSLGGNEQYF.

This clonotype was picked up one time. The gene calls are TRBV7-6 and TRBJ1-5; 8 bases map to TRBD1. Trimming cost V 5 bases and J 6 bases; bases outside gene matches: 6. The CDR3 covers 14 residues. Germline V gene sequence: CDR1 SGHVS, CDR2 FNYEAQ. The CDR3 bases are TGTGCCAGCAGCGGCAGGGGGCCCGGTCAGCCCCAGCATTTT. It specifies CASSGRGPGQPQHF. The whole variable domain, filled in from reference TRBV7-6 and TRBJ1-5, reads GAGVSQSPRYKVTKRGQDVALRCDPISGHVSLYWYRQALGQGPEFLTYFNYEAQQDKSGLPNDRFSAERPEGSISTLTIQRTEQRDSAMYRCASSGRGPGQPQHFGDGTRLSIL.

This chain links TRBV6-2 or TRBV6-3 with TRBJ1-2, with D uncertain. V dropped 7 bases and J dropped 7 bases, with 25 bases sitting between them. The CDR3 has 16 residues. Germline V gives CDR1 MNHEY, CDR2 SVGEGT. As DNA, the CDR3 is TGTGCCAGCAACTTCGCCTTGATGGATTCGCGGACTGGCTACACCTTC. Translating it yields CASNFALMDSRTGYTF.

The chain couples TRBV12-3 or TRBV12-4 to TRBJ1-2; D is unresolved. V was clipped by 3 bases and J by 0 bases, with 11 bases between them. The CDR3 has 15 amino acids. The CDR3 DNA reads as TGTGCCAGCAGTTTCTCGGGTGAGGCTAACTATGGCTACACCTTC. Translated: CASSFSGEANYGYTF.

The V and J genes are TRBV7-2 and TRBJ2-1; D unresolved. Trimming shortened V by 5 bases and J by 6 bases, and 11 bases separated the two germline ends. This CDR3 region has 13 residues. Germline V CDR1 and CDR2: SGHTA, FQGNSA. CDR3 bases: TGTGCCAGCAGCCAGTTAGAGGCCAATGAGCAGTTCTTC. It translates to CASSQLEANEQFF.

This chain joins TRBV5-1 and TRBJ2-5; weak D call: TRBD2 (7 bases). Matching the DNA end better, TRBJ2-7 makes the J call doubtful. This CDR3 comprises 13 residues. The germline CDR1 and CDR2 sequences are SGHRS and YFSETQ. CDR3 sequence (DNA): TGCGCCAGCAGCTTGGGGGGGGGCAACGAGCAGTACTTC. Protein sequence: CASSLGGGNEQYF.

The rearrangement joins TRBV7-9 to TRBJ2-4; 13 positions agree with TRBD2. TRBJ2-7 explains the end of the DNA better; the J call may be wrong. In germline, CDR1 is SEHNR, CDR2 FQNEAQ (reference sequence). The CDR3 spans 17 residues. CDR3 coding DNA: TGTGCCAGCAACCCGGGACTAGCGGGACCTAATTCCTACGAGCAGTACTTC. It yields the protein CASNPGLAGPNSYEQYF.

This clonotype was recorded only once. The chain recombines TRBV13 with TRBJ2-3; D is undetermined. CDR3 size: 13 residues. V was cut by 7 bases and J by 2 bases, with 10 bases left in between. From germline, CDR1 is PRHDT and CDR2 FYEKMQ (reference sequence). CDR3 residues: CASMVAITDTQYF. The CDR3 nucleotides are TGTGCCAGCATGGTAGCTATCACAGATACGCAGTATTTT.

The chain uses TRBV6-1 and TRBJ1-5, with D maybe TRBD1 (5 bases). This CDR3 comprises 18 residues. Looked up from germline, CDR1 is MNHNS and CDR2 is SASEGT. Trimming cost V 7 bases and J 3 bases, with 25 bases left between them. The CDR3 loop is CASTKAVLGDSLNQPQHF. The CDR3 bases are TGTGCCAGCACCAAGGCGGTGTTGGGAGACAGCCTCAATCAGCCCCAGCATTTT.

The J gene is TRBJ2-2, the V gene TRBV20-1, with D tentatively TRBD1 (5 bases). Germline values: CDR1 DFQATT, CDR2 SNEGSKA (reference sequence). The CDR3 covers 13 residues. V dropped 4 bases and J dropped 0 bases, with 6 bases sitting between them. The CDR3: CSAMTANTGELFF. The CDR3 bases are TGCAGTGCTATGACAGCGAACACCGGGGAGCTGTTTTTT.

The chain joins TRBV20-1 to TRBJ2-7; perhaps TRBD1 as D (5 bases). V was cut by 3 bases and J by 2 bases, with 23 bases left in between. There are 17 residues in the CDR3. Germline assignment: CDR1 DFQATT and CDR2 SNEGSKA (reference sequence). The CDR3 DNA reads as TGCAGTGCTAGCCCTGATACAAGGACACACCCAACCTACGAGCAGTACTTC. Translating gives CSASPDTRTHPTYEQYF.

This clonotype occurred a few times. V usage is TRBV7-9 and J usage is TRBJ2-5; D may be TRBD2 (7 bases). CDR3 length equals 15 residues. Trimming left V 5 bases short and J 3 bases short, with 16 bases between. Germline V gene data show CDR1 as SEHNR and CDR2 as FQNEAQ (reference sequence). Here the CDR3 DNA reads TGTGCCAGCAGCCCGGGGGGCGGAGCCAAAGAGACCCAGTACTTC. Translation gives CASSPGGGAKETQYF.

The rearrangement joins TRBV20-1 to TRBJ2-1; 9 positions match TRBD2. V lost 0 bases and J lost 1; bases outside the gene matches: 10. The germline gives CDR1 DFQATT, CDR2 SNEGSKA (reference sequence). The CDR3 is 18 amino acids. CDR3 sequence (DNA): TGCAGTGCTAGAGATCACCAGATTAGCGGGAGTTCCTACAATGAGCAGTTCTTC. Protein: CSARDHQISGSSYNEQFF.

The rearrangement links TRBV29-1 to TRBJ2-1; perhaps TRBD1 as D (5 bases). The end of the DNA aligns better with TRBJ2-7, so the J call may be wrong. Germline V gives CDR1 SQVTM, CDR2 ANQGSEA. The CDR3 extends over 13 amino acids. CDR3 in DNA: TGCAGCGTTGAACAGGGCCCCTACAATGAGCAGTACTTC. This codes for CSVEQGPYNEQYF.

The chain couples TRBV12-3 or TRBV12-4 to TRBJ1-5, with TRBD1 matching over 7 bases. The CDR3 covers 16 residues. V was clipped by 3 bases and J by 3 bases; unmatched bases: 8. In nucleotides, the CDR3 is TGTGCCAGCAGTTTTTCGGGACAGCATTACAATCAGCCCCAGCATTTT. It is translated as CASSFSGQHYNQPQHF.

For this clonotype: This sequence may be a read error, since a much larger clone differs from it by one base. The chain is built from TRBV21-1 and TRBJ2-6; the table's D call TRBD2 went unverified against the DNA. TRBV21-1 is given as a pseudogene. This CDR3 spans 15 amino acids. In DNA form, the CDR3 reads TGTGCCAGCCCGGGACTTATCCCTGGGGCCAACGTCCTGACTTTC. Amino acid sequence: CASPGLIPGANVLTF.

The CDR3 spells CASSAESSYNSPLHF. CDR3 bases: TGTGCCAGCAGCGCTGAGAGCTCCTATAATTCACCCCTCCACTTT. The chain links TRBV9 to TRBJ1-6; no firm D call. The length of the CDR3 is 15 residues. Germline V gene lookup returns CDR1 SGDLS and CDR2 YYNGEE. V dropped 3 bases and J dropped 0 bases, with 7 bases sitting between them.

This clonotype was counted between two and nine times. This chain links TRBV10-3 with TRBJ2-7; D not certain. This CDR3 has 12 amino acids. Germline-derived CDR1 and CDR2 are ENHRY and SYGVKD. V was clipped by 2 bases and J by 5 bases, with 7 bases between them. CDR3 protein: CAISEPYDEQYF. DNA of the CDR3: TGTGCCATCAGTGAGCCGTACGACGAGCAGTACTTC.